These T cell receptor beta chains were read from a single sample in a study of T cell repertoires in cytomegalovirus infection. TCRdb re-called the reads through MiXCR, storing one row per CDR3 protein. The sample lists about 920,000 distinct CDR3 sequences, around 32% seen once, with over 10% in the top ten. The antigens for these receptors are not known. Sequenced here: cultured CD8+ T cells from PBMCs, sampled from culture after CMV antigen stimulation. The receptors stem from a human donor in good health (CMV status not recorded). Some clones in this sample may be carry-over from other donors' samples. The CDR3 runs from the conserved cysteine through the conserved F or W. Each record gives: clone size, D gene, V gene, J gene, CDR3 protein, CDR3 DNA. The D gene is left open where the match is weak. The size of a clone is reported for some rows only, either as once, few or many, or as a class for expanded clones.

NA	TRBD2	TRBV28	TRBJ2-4	CASSFTAGKNIQYF	TGTGCCAGCAGTTTTACAGCGGGGAAAAACATTCAGTACTTC
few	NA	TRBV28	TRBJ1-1	CATLQGWTEAFF	TGTGCCACCCTACAGGGTTGGACTGAAGCTTTCTTT
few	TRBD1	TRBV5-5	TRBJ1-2	CASSFTGDYTF	TGTGCCAGCAGCTTTACAGGGGACTACACCTTC
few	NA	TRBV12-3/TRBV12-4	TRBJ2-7	CASSQRQPEQYF	TGTGCCAGCAGTCAGCGACAGCCCGAGCAGTACTTC
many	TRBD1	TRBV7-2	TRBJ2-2	CASSLALGQANTGELFF	TGTGCCAGCAGCTTGGCTCTGGGACAGGCGAACACCGGGGAGCTGTTTTTT
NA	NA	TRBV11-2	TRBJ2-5	CASSVNWGAGVQETQYF	TGTGCCAGCAGCGTTAATTGGGGGGCCGGGGTACAAGAGACCCAGTACTTC
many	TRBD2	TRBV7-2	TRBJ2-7	CASSLGGTTYEQYF	TGTGCCAGCAGCTTAGGGGGGACTACCTACGAGCAGTACTTC
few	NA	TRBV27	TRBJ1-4	CASSLEGIGEKLFF	TGTGCCAGCAGTTTAGAGGGGATCGGTGAAAAACTGTTTTTT
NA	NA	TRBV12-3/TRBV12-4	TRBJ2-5	CASSFVPQETQYF	TGTGCCAGCAGCTTCGTGCCCCAAGAGACCCAGTACTTC
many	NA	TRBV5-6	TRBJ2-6	CASSPGTSGANVLTF	TGTGCCAGCAGCCCCGGGACCTCTGGGGCCAACGTCCTGACTTTC
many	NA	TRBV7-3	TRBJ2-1	CASSLQGQTSYNEQFF	TGTGCCAGCAGCTTACAGGGACAAACGTCCTACAATGAGCAGTTCTTC
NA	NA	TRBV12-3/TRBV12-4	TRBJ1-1	CATQDASNTEAFF	TGTGCCACCCAGGACGCCTCGAACACTGAAGCTTTCTTT
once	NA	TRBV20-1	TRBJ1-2	CSARDRRESLSNYGYTF	TGCAGTGCTAGAGATCGGAGGGAATCGTTATCTAACTATGGCTACACCTTC
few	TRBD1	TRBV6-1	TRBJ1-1	CASFGQGWTEAFF	TGTGCCAGCTTCGGACAGGGGTGGACTGAAGCTTTCTTT
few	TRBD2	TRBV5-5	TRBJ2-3	CASSARASGGARGTDTQYF	TGTGCCAGCAGCGCTAGGGCTAGCGGGGGGGCCAGGGGCACAGATACGCAGTATTTT
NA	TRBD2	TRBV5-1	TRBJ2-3	CASSSGGGPGTDTQYF	TGCGCCAGCAGCAGCGGCGGGGGGCCAGGCACAGATACGCAGTATTTT
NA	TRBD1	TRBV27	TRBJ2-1	CASSRGGDRAYNEQFF	TGTGCCAGCAGTAGGGGAGGGGACAGGGCATACAATGAGCAGTTCTTC
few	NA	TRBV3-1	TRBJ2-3	CASGFAGSEADTQYF	TGTGCCAGCGGGTTTGCGGGGAGTGAGGCAGATACGCAGTATTTT
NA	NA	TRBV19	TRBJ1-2	CASSKETAARYGYTF	TGTGCCAGTAGTAAGGAAACTGCGGCGAGATATGGCTACACCTTC
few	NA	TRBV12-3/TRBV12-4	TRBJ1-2	CASTLGSLWGYTF	TGTGCCAGCACCCTAGGTAGCCTATGGGGCTACACCTTC
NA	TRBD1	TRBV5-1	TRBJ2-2	CATGQAPNTGELFF	TGCGCCACTGGACAGGCCCCGAACACCGGGGAGCTGTTTTTT
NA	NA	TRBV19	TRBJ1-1	CASSRVGMNTEAFF	TGTGCCAGTAGTAGGGTCGGCATGAACACTGAAGCTTTCTTT
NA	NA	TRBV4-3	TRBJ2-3	CASSQGGRGPADTQYF	TGCGCCAGCAGCCAAGGAGGGCGGGGGCCGGCAGATACGCAGTATTTT
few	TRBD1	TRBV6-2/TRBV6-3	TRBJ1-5	CASSTNRDRGIRPQHF	TGTGCCAGCAGTACAAACCGGGACAGGGGGATAAGGCCCCAGCATTTT
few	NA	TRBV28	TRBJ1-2	CASSLFLTTAGYGYTF	TGTGCCAGCAGTTTATTCTTGACAACTGCGGGCTATGGCTACACCTTC
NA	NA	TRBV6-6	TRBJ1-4	CATLGALNEKLFF	TGTGCCACCCTTGGGGCCCTCAATGAAAAACTGTTTTTT
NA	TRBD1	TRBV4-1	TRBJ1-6	CASSQYGTDNSPLHF	TGCGCCAGCAGCCAATACGGGACAGATAATTCACCCCTCCACTTT
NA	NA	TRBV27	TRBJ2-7	CASSLGSGLYEQYF	TGTGCCAGCAGTTTGGGCTCGGGGCTTTACGAGCAGTACTTC
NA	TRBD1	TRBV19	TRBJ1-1	CASSIPRQGGNTEAFF	TGTGCCAGTAGTATCCCTAGACAGGGAGGGAACACTGAAGCTTTCTTT
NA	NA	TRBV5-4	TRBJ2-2	CASSRLPNTGELFF	TGTGCCAGCAGCAGACTACCGAACACCGGGGAGCTGTTTTTT
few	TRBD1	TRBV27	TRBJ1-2	CASSGGTGDYGYTF	TGTGCCAGCAGTGGAGGGACAGGGGACTATGGCTACACCTTC
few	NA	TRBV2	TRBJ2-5	CASSEVGGPRTQYF	TGTGCCAGCAGTGAAGTTGGGGGCCCAAGGACCCAGTACTTC
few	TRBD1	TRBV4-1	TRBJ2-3	CASSQTGAVLPSTDTQYF	TGCGCCAGCAGCCAAACAGGGGCCGTTCTTCCTAGCACAGATACGCAGTATTTT
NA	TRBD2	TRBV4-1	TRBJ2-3	CASSQEGTSGGWADTQYF	TGCGCCAGCAGCCAAGAAGGGACTAGCGGGGGGTGGGCAGATACGCAGTATTTT
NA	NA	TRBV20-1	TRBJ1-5	CSARDPEGGQPQHF	TGCAGTGCTAGAGATCCGGAGGGAGGTCAGCCCCAGCATTTT